This T cell receptor beta chain was sequenced for a study of blood T cell repertoires in COVID-19. Overall study: COVID-19 samples collected from the United States, Italy and Spain covered acute and convalescent phases. Sources were T cells, B-cell-depleted T cells, or PBMCs; the material itself was cDNA or gDNA.

The CDR3 is 15 amino acids. Germline V gene sequence: CDR1 MNHNY, CDR2 SVGAGI (reference sequence). Trimming pared 5 bases from V and 1 base from J, leaving 12 bases between. In the original analysis: Counts of nucleated cells, estimated from reference gene primer amplification, were obtained. The protocol was immunoSEQ multiplex PCR, while the TCRdb copy is restricted to in-frame clones and leaves out a portion. V and J calls plus clone size are reproduced from that table; the DNA served to infer D and trimming. The top ten hold roughly a tenth of the sample, which has about 150,000 clones, approximately 89% seen once. This clone was seen just once.

The chain carries TRBV6-6 and TRBJ1-5; possible D gene TRBD1, 5 bases. The sequence came from a man in his 60s with active or convalescent COVID-19. Sequenced input: peripheral blood. Here the CDR3 DNA reads TGTGCCAGCAGTCCCGCGGGGGGAAGCAATCAGCCCCAGCATTTT. Protein product: CASSPAGGSNQPQHF.